The 15 T cell receptor beta chains below come from one sample, sequenced in a study of T cells after posttransplantation cyclophosphamide (TCRdb year 2016). Per the publication, the treatment or condition label means: high-dose cyclophosphamide on days +3 and +4 as single-agent GVHD prophylaxis. PTCy patients received busulfan and fludarabine conditioning, a related or unrelated marrow graft, and cyclophosphamide on days +3 and +4. Libraries were built with the immunoSEQ multiplex PCR assay. Held by TCRdb, this immuneACCESS table contains in-frame sequences only and omits some clones. Under half of the omission traces to an unresolved V gene where checked; the cause of the rest is unknown. This sample is represented by some 34,000 clones; around 80% of them were singletons. Clones ranked in the top ten supply approximately 8.7% of the sample. The sequencing here drew on CD4+ T cells sorted from blood, taken approximately 2,000 days after a stem cell transplant with posttransplant cyclophosphamide. These receptor sequences come from a female patient aged 40-49 years who received an allogeneic stem cell transplant from a related donor, was CMV-positive, and had no GVHD. Where a transplant has occurred, the graft donor may have supplied some of the T cells.

V gene TRBV9 combines with J gene TRBJ1-3; D perhaps matches TRBD1 (5 bases). The germline V gene encodes CDR1 SGDLS and CDR2 YYNGEE. Trimming removed 0 bases at V and 2 bases at J, with 12 bases between. The CDR3 extends over 16 amino acids. The CDR3 nucleotides read TGTGCCAGCAGCGTAGAAGTTAGGGGCGCTGGAAACACCATATATTTT. Amino acids: CASSVEVRGAGNTIYF. The whole variable domain, filled in from reference TRBV9 and TRBJ1-3, reads DSGVTQTPKHLITATGQRVTLRCSPRSGDLSVYWYQQSLDQGLQFLIQYYNGEERAKGNILERFSAQQFPDLHSELNLSSLELGDSALYFCASSVEVRGAGNTIYFGEGSWLTVV.

This chain links TRBV12-5 with TRBJ2-7, with D maybe TRBD1 (6 bases). Germline-derived CDR1 and CDR2 are LGHNT and FRNRAP. The V gene lost 3 bases and the J gene lost 3 bases, with 9 bases spanning the gap. The CDR3 has 13 amino acids. CDR3 protein: CASGFSQGYEQYF. The DNA of the CDR3 is TGTGCTAGTGGTTTCTCACAGGGCTACGAGCAGTACTTC.

J is TRBJ2-7 and V is TRBV7-9, with 9 positions matching TRBD1. There are 15 residues in the CDR3. The V gene end was trimmed by 3 bases and the J gene end by 1 base; junction bases not matched to a gene: 4. The germline V gene encodes CDR1 SEHNR and CDR2 FQNEAQ (reference sequence). In DNA, the CDR3 is TGTGCCAGCAGCTTCGACAGGGGGAGGTCCTACGAGCAGTACTTC. This sequence encodes CASSFDRGRSYEQYF.

The rearrangement uses TRBV10-1 and TRBJ2-5; perhaps TRBD2 as D (6 bases). The germline V gene encodes CDR1 WNHNN and CDR2 SYGVQD (reference sequence). Trimming pared 3 bases from V and 2 bases from J, leaving 13 bases between. The CDR3 has 15 residues. The CDR3 nucleotides read TGCGCCAGCAGTGAATACGGGGGACTTCAAGAGACCCAGTACTTC. Translating it yields CASSEYGGLQETQYF.

CDR3 in DNA: TGTGCCATCAGTGTAGGGGTGAACACTGAAGCTTTCTTT. Translated: CAISVGVNTEAFF. The chain links TRBV10-3 to TRBJ1-1, with D maybe TRBD1 (5 bases). Trimming cost V 4 bases and J 0 bases, with 6 bases left between them. The CDR3 sequence is 13 residues long. Per the germline V gene, CDR1 is ENHRY and CDR2 is SYGVKD.

The V call is TRBV19, the J call TRBJ2-3; TRBD2 aligns across 7 bases. Germline V CDR1 and CDR2: LNHDA, SQIVND (reference sequence). The CDR3 runs 14 residues. The ends lost 4 bases at V and 7 bases at J; junction bases unmatched: 8. The CDR3 sequence: CASSRGGRENTQYF. The CDR3 DNA reads TGTGCCAGTAGTAGGGGGGGAAGAGAGAATACGCAGTATTTT.

The CDR3 reads CASGDTSHEQYF. The CDR3 coding sequence is TGTGCCAGCGGGGACACCAGCCACGAGCAGTACTTC. This chain connects TRBV11-3 to TRBJ2-7; perhaps TRBD1 as D (6 bases). Germline CDR1 and CDR2: SGHNT and YENEEA. The CDR3 has 12 residues. Trimming took off 8 bases at V and 5 bases at J, with 13 bases between the two ends.

This chain uses TRBV7-9 with TRBJ2-7; no firm D call. CDR3 size: 14 residues. Trimming cost V 6 bases and J 5 bases, with 17 bases left between them. In germline, CDR1 is SEHNR, CDR2 FQNEAQ (reference sequence). The CDR3, as DNA: TGTGCCAGCAGTTCTGGGCGATACCAACACGAGCAGTACTTC. Encoded protein: CASSSGRYQHEQYF.

V is TRBV9 and J is TRBJ1-2, with 9 bases lining up with TRBD1. In germline, CDR1 is SGDLS, CDR2 YYNGEE. The CDR3 extends over 18 amino acids. Germline trimming cut 4 bases from V and 2 bases from J; bases unmatched to any gene: 15. The CDR3 DNA follows: TGTGCCAGCAGCCTCTTTTCTTCCGGGACAGGGTTAAACTATGGCTACACCTTC. This translates into CASSLFSSGTGLNYGYTF.

V and J are TRBV4-3 and TRBJ2-2, with TRBD2 matching over 10 bases. Losses at the gene ends were 2 bases for V and 0 bases for J; bases not matched to a gene: 15. This CDR3 comprises 21 residues. The germline V gene has CDR1 LGHNA and CDR2 YSLEER. This CDR3 is CASSQRLFRGSGGTNTGELFF. The DNA for the CDR3 is TGCGCCAGCAGCCAAAGGCTCTTTCGGGGTAGCGGGGGGACGAACACCGGGGAGCTGTTTTTT.

This sequence joins TRBV6-4 and TRBJ1-6; tentative D call: TRBD1 (5 bases). The CDR3 covers 14 residues. From germline, CDR1 is MRHNA and CDR2 SNTAGT. With 6 bases removed from V and 8 bases from J, the gap between germline ends came to 14 bases. CDR3 region: CASRYGHLDSPLHF. CDR3 sequence (DNA): TGTGCCAGCAGATATGGACACCTCGATTCACCCCTCCACTTT.

The chain recombines TRBV18 with TRBJ1-5; 7 nucleotides align to TRBD1. The CDR3 totals 15 residues. V shed 3 bases and J 2 bases; nucleotides not matched to a gene: 4. Germline CDR1 is KGHSH and CDR2 is LQKENI. The CDR3 DNA reads TGTGCCAGCTCACCGTCCAGGGGGGGCAATCAGCCCCAGCATTTT. This sequence encodes CASSPSRGGNQPQHF.

The sample holds one count of this clone. The chain recombines TRBV5-4 with TRBJ1-1; the D is unclear. The CDR3 spans 14 residues. V gave up 5 bases and J gave up 9 bases, with 20 bases separating them. CDR1 is SGHNT, CDR2 YYREEE, per germline (reference sequence). The CDR3 DNA reads TGTGCCAGCAGGCGGGCGGCAGACCCGATTAAAGCTTTCTTT. Its translation is CASRRAADPIKAFF.

V is TRBV7-3 and J is TRBJ2-3, with 11 bases matching TRBD2. The CDR3 runs to 16 residues. CDR1 and CDR2 from the germline V gene are SGHTA and FQGTGA. V lost 2 bases to trimming and J lost 4 bases; unmatched junction nucleotides: 5. CDR3 sequence: CASSLVLAGGSDTQYF. The CDR3, as DNA: TGTGCCAGCAGCTTAGTGCTAGCGGGGGGCTCAGATACGCAGTATTTT.

The V call is TRBV5-1, the J call TRBJ2-2, with D possibly matching TRBD2 (5 bases). There are 12 residues in the CDR3. V was trimmed by 4 bases and J by 7 bases, leaving 8 bases between them. Germline lookup yields CDR1 SGHRS and CDR2 YFSETQ. The CDR3 spells CASSREGGELFF. The CDR3 nucleotides are TGCGCCAGCAGCCGCGAGGGCGGGGAGCTGTTTTTT.